Sequencing of this TCR beta chain was carried out in a study of blood T cell repertoires in COVID-19. Data came from immunoSEQ multiplex PCR; TCRdb stores just in-frame clones and leaves some out. The sample yields more than 80,000 clones, 80% to 95% seen once. The CDR3 is made up of 12 amino acids. Trimming took 7 bases from V and 1 from J, leaving 10 bases between them. Germline-derived CDR1 and CDR2 are SQVTM and ANQGSEA. The chain employs TRBV29-1 and TRBJ1-1; D gene unclear. Sequencing was done on a sample of peripheral blood. This TCR was recovered from a man aged 18 to 30 with COVID-19, enrolled during active disease. CDR3: CSGRRENTEAFF. The CDR3 DNA follows: TGCAGCGGACGACGGGAGAACACTGAAGCTTTCTTT.